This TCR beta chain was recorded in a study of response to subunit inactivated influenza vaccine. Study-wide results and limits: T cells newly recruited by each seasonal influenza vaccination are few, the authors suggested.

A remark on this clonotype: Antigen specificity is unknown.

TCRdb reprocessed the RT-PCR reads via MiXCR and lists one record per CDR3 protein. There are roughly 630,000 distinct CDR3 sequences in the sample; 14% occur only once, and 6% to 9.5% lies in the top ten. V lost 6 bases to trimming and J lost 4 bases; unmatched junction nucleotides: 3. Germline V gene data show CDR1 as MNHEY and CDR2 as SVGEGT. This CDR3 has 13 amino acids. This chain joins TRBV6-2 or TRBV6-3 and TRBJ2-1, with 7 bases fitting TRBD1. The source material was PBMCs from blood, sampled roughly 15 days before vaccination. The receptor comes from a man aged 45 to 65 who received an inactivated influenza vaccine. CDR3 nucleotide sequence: TGTGCCAGCAGACAGGGGCGGTACAATGAGCAGTTCTTC. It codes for CASRQGRYNEQFF.